Below, one T cell receptor beta chain is given with its context. This CDR3 region has 17 residues. V lost 0 bases and J lost 0; bases outside the gene matches: 4. The germline CDR1 and CDR2 sequences are SGDLS and YYNGEE. This sample was taken from a study of T cell changes during pregnancy in multiple sclerosis. Generated by immunoSEQ multiplex PCR, the TCRdb table keeps only in-frame clones and is missing some. The data hold about 110,000 clones, with under 95% observed a single time. The V and J genes are TRBV9 and TRBJ2-2, with 8 bases identical to TRBD2. This sample comprised peripheral blood, obtained after pregnancy. This TCR was sampled from a female donor with multiple sclerosis, enrolled in a pregnancy study. CDR3 protein: CASSVDPSGPNTGELFF. The DNA for the CDR3 is TGTGCCAGCAGCGTAGACCCTAGCGGGCCGAACACCGGGGAGCTGTTTTTT.